This T cell receptor (beta chain) was recovered during a study of blood T cell repertoires in COVID-19. About the study: The United States, Italy and Spain provided the acute and convalescent COVID-19 samples. The analysed material was cDNA or gDNA that came from T cells, B-cell-depleted T cells, or PBMCs.

The CDR3 length is 13 residues. Germline CDR1 is SGHTA and CDR2 is FQGTGA. Germline trimming cut 2 bases from V and 6 bases from J; bases unmatched to any gene: 1. TCRdb's table, derived via immunoSEQ multiplex PCR, lists solely in-frame clones and lacks some. The data show 150,000 to 200,000 clones, approximately 86% seen once. This receptor was obtained from a man between 65 and 85 years old with acute or convalescent COVID-19. Sequencing used peripheral blood. The chain combines TRBV7-3 with TRBJ2-1, with TRBD1 matching 7 bases. The CDR3 nucleotides are TGTGCCAGCAGCTTATACAGGGGCAATGAGCAGTTCTTC. It yields the protein CASSLYRGNEQFF.